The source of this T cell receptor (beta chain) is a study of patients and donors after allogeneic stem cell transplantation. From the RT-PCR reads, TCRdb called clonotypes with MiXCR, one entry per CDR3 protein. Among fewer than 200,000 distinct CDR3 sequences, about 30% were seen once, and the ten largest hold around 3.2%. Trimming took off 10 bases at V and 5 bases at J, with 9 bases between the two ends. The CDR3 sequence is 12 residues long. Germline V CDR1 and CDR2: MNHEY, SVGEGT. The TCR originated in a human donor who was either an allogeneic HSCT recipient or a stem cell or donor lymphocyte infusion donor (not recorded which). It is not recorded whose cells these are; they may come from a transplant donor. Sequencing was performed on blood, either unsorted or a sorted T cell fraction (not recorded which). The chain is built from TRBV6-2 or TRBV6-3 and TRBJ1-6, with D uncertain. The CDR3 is CAIAGNNSPLHF. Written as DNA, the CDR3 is TGTGCCATCGCGGGGAATAATTCACCCCTCCACTTT.